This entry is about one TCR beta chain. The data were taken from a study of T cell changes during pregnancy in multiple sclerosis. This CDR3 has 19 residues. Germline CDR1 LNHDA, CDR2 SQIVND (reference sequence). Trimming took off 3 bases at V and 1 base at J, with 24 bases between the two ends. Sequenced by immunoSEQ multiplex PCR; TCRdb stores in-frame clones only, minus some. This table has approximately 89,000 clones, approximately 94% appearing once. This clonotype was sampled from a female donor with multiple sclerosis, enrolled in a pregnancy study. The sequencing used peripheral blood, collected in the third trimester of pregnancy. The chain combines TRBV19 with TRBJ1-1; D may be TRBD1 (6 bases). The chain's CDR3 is CASSIPFRGDLSENTEAFF. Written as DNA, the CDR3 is TGTGCCAGTAGTATTCCCTTCAGGGGAGATCTCAGTGAGAACACTGAAGCTTTCTTT.